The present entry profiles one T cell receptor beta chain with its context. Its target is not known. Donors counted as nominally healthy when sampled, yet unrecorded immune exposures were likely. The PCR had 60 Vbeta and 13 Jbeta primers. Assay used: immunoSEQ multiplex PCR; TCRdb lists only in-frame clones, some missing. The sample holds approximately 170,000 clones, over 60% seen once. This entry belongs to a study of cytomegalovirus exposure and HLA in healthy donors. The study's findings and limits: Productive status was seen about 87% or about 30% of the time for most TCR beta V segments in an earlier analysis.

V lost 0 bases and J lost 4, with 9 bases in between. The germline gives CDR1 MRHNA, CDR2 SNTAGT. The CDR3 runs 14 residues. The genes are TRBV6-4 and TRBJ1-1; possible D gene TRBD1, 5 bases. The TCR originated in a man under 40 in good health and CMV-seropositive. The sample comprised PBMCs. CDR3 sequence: CASSDSRGGTEAFF. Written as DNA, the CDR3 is TGTGCCAGCAGTGACTCGCGGGGGGGCACTGAAGCTTTCTTT.